A single sample gave rise to the 24 T cell receptor beta chains below, sequenced in a study of blood T cell repertoires in COVID-19. TCRdb's table, derived via immunoSEQ multiplex PCR, lists solely in-frame clones and lacks some. Of 650,000 to 800,000 clones detected, 80% to 90% appear once; the ten largest clones hold approximately 0.25%. Sequencing was carried out using peripheral blood. These receptors were taken from a woman younger than 30 with acute or convalescent COVID-19.

This clone was seen only once. The CDR3 loop reads CASSWAEQYF. As DNA, the CDR3 is TGTGCCAGCAGCTGGGCCGAGCAGTACTTC. This chain uses TRBV5-5 with TRBJ2-7; no definite D call. The V end lost 3 bases, the J end lost 6 bases, and 4 bases lay between the germline ends. There are 10 residues in the CDR3. Looked up from germline, CDR1 is SGHKS and CDR2 is YYEKEE (reference sequence).

The chain is built from TRBV2 and TRBJ1-6, with 7 bases lining up with TRBD1. This CDR3 comprises 13 residues. Germline CDR1 and CDR2: SNHLY and FYNNEI. V trimming: 7 bases; J trimming: 5 bases; junction bases outside the gene matches: 2. This chain's CDR3 is CASMGQNNSPLHF. The DNA of the CDR3 is TGTGCCAGCATGGGACAGAATAATTCACCCCTCCACTTT.

This chain links TRBV6-1 with TRBJ1-2; no clear D. The CDR3 spans 14 residues. Germline CDR1 MNHNS, CDR2 SASEGT. Trimming removed 2 bases at V and 8 bases at J, with 15 bases between. The CDR3 sequence: CASSENGGAWGYTF. CDR3 nucleotides: TGTGCCAGCAGTGAAAACGGCGGTGCGTGGGGCTACACCTTC.

The gene calls are TRBV11-2 and TRBJ1-5; TRBD1 aligns across 8 bases. After removal of 3 bases from V and 5 bases from J, the junction contained 3 bases not matched to a gene. The CDR3 length is 14 residues. Germline assignment: CDR1 SGHAT and CDR2 FQNNGV. The CDR3 region has the DNA TGTGCCAGCAGCTTGACAGGGGTTGATCAGCCCCAGCATTTT. Encoded protein: CASSLTGVDQPQHF.

The J gene is TRBJ1-1, the V gene TRBV6-5; possible D gene TRBD1, 5 bases. The germline CDR1 and CDR2 sequences are MNHEY and SVGAGI. This CDR3 comprises 12 residues. The germline V and J ends were trimmed by 7 bases and 5 bases, with 11 bases remaining between them. CDR3 protein: CASILKGTEAFF. The CDR3 nucleotides read TGTGCCAGCATACTCAAGGGGACTGAAGCTTTCTTT.

The chain links TRBV19 to TRBJ1-5; 12 bases agree with TRBD1. The V gene end was trimmed by 7 bases and the J gene end by 4 bases; junction bases not matched to a gene: 11. Germline V gives CDR1 LNHDA, CDR2 SQIVND (reference sequence). The CDR3 runs to 17 residues. The CDR3 nucleotides are TGTGCCAGTACTCTGGGACAGGGGGCCACTAATAATCAGCCCCAGCATTTT. Translated: CASTLGQGATNNQPQHF.

This clone was detected once. DNA of the CDR3: TGTGCCAGCAGTCCACAGGGTGGTGTCAATCAGCCCCAGCATTTT. Protein product: CASSPQGGVNQPQHF. The genes are TRBV6-5 and TRBJ1-5; a possible D gene is TRBD1 (6 bases). The CDR3 is made up of 15 amino acids. From germline, CDR1 is MNHEY and CDR2 SVGAGI. V was pared by 5 bases and J by 3 bases, with 14 bases between.

V and J are TRBV7-3 and TRBJ2-6; D ambiguous. The length of the CDR3 is 14 residues. With 3 bases removed from V and 3 bases from J, the gap between germline ends came to 6 bases. Germline assignment: CDR1 SGHTA and CDR2 FQGTGA. CDR3: CASSFVGGANVLTF. DNA for the CDR3: TGTGCCAGCAGCTTTGTCGGTGGGGCCAACGTCCTGACTTTC.

This clone showed up just a few times. The same CDR3 is also encoded by other DNA sequences in this sample. The V and J genes are TRBV19 and TRBJ1-1, with TRBD1 matching over 7 bases. Trimming cost V 5 bases and J 0 bases; bases outside gene matches: 3. Germline V gene data show CDR1 as LNHDA and CDR2 as SQIVND (reference sequence). This CDR3 is 14 amino acids long. DNA of the CDR3: TGTGCCAGTAGTCGACAGGGAATGAACACTGAAGCTTTCTTT. This sequence encodes CASSRQGMNTEAFF.

V and J are TRBV7-6 and TRBJ1-2; D may be TRBD1 (5 bases). This CDR3 has 16 residues. Germline V gene data show CDR1 as SGHVS and CDR2 as FNYEAQ. Trimming removed 5 bases from V and 6 bases from J, with 22 bases in between. CDR3 DNA sequence: TGTGCCAGCAGCGCACGCCTTCGGGACTTTTTCCATGGCTACACCTTC. This translates into CASSARLRDFFHGYTF.

This chain uses TRBV25-1 with TRBJ1-4; D is uncertain. The germline V gene encodes CDR1 MGHDK and CDR2 SYGVNS. This CDR3 is 15 amino acids long. V was trimmed by 1 base and J by 7 bases, leaving 13 bases between them. The CDR3 bases are TGTGCCAGCAGTGAATCGGGAGGGCGGAGTGAAAAACTGTTTTTT. Translated, it gives CASSESGGRSEKLFF.

The chain has TRBV18 and TRBJ1-4, with D unresolved. Trimming cost V 4 bases and J 7 bases, with 7 bases left between them. This CDR3 has 12 amino acids. The germline CDR1 and CDR2 sequences are KGHSH and LQKENI. The CDR3 DNA is TGTGCCAGCTCACGGCTCCTTGAAAAACTGTTTTTT. This translates into CASSRLLEKLFF.

The V call is TRBV21-1, the J call TRBJ2-3; the D call TRBD2 from the table was never checked on the DNA. TRBV21-1 is assigned pseudogene status. The CDR3 is 16 residues long. Written as DNA, the CDR3 is TGTGCCAGCAGCAGAAGACTAGCGGGGAGCACAGATACGCAGTATTTT. Translated, it gives CASSRRLAGSTDTQYF.

The chain uses TRBV7-2 and TRBJ1-5; D unresolved. The CDR3 runs 14 residues. Per the germline V gene, CDR1 is SGHTA and CDR2 is FQGNSA. The V and J ends lost 5 bases and 1 base respectively, with 9 bases between them. The CDR3 reads CASSGGMSNQPQHF. For the CDR3, the DNA is TGTGCCAGCAGCGGAGGGATGAGCAATCAGCCCCAGCATTTT.

CDR3 amino acids: CAVQNGRFYEQYF. As DNA, the CDR3 is TGTGCCGTCCAAAATGGCAGGTTCTACGAGCAGTACTTC. This chain uses TRBV25-1 with TRBJ2-7; D is unresolved. The CDR3 has 13 residues. V gave up 11 bases and J gave up 3 bases, with 17 bases separating them. The germline gives CDR1 MGHDK, CDR2 SYGVNS.

The V and J genes are TRBV11-3 and TRBJ2-1, with TRBD2 identical over 9 bases. V shed 1 base, J shed 4 bases, and the junction held 2 bases outside the gene matches. This CDR3 is 15 amino acids long. Germline CDR1 SGHNT, CDR2 YENEEA. CDR3 nucleotide sequence: TGTGCCAGCAGCTTAGCTAGCGGGGAGTACAATGAGCAGTTCTTC. Amino acid sequence: CASSLASGEYNEQFF. The full variable domain, its missing parts supplied by reference TRBV11-3 and TRBJ2-1, is EAGVVQSPRYKIIEKKQPVAFWCNPISGHNTLYWYLQNLGQGPELLIRYENEEAVDDSQLPKDRFSAERLKGVDSTLKIQPAELGDSAVYLCASSLASGEYNEQFFGPGTRLTVL.

This clone was observed once. The rearrangement joins TRBV3-1 (or the pseudogene TRBV3-2) to TRBJ2-7; TRBD1 aligns across 9 bases. The CDR3 has 15 residues. CDR1 and CDR2 (germline): LGHDT, YNNKEL (reference sequence). Trimming at V came to 4 bases and at J to 3 bases, leaving 7 bases not matched to a gene. The CDR3 bases are TGTGCCAGCAGCCCTCCGGGACAGGGCTACTACGAGCAGTACTTC. The encoded protein is CASSPPGQGYYEQYF.

V gene TRBV10-3 combines with J gene TRBJ2-7, with D unresolved. Germline V gives CDR1 ENHRY, CDR2 SYGVKD. V was clipped by 6 bases and J by 5 bases, with 14 bases between them. This CDR3 region has 13 residues. In DNA form, the CDR3 reads TGTGCCATCAGCGGAGCTCGAGGCAACGAGCAGTACTTC. It is translated as CAISGARGNEQYF.

The chain carries TRBV3-1 (or the pseudogene TRBV3-2) and TRBJ1-2; TRBD1 matches 8 bases. There are 15 residues in the CDR3. Per the germline V gene, CDR1 is LGHDT and CDR2 is YNNKEL (reference sequence). J was trimmed by 3 bases and V by 3 bases; bases with no gene match: 6. The CDR3 sequence is CASSHRTGTYYGYTF. CDR3 sequence (DNA): TGTGCCAGCAGCCACCGGACAGGGACCTACTATGGCTACACCTTC.

With respect to this clone: Other DNA sequences within the sample encode an identical CDR3. The rearrangement links TRBV7-3 to TRBJ2-1; D possibly corresponds to TRBD2 (6 bases). The V gene lost 2 bases and the J gene lost 10 bases, with 6 bases spanning the gap. The CDR3 loop spans 11 amino acids. CDR1 is SGHTA, CDR2 FQGTGA, per germline. CDR3 sequence (DNA): TGTGCCAGCAGCTTAGGGGGGGAGCAGTTCTTC. Translated: CASSLGGEQFF. Based on the CDR3 plus reference TRBV7-3 and TRBJ2-1, the full variable domain is GAGVSQTPSNKVTEKGKYVELRCDPISGHTALYWYRQSLGQGPEFLIYFQGTGAADDSGLPNDRFFAVRPEGSVSTLKIQRTERGDSAVYLCASSLGGEQFFGPGTRLTVL.

The V and J genes are TRBV4-3 and TRBJ2-7; TRBD1 might be the D (5 bases). CDR3 length: 15 residues. CDR1 and CDR2 from the germline V gene are LGHNA and YSLEER. Trimming left V 4 bases short and J 3 bases short, with 16 bases between. CDR3 sequence reads: CASSPTTDSLYEQYF. The DNA of the CDR3 is TGCGCCAGCAGCCCTACGACAGATAGTCTCTACGAGCAGTACTTC.

V and J are TRBV7-8 and TRBJ1-6; TRBD1 matches at 11 bases. CDR1 and CDR2 from the germline V gene are SGHVS and FQNEAQ. The V and J ends lost 4 bases and 7 bases, in that order; junction bases with no gene match: 3. The CDR3 loop spans 15 amino acids. CDR3 loop: CASSWDRGWNSPLHF. Here the CDR3 DNA reads TGTGCCAGCAGCTGGGACAGGGGGTGGAATTCACCCCTCCACTTT. Variable domain in full (rest from reference TRBV7-8 and TRBJ1-6): GAGVSQSPRYKVAKRGQDVALRCDPISGHVSLFWYQQALGQGPEFLTYFQNEAQLDKSGLPSDRFFAERPEGSVSTLKIQRTQQEDSAVYLCASSWDRGWNSPLHFGNGTRLTVT.

The V and J genes are TRBV19 and TRBJ1-6, with D uncertain. The CDR3 totals 15 residues. The V gene's germline CDR1 is LNHDA and CDR2 SQIVND (reference sequence). V was clipped by 7 bases and J by 6 bases, with 16 bases between them. The CDR3 loop reads CASNDVGVGNSPLHF. Written as DNA, the CDR3 is TGTGCCAGTAATGATGTCGGGGTAGGTAATTCACCCCTCCACTTT.

The chain is built from TRBV18 and TRBJ2-1; D gene ambiguous. Germline CDR1 and CDR2: KGHSH and LQKENI. V shed 2 bases and J shed 2 bases, with 10 bases lying between them. This CDR3 is 15 amino acids long. CDR3 coding DNA: TGTGCCAGCTCACCATCCTCGTTCGCCTACAATGAGCAGTTCTTC. Protein sequence: CASSPSSFAYNEQFF.